The rows below give T cell receptor beta chains drawn from one sample of a study of cytomegalovirus exposure and HLA in healthy donors. This table comes from immunoSEQ multiplex PCR, and its TCRdb copy is limited to in-frame clones, with some not included. This sample has about 130,000 clones, with roughly four fifths found just once. Sequenced sample: PBMCs. The receptors were gathered from a woman aged 40 to 55 in good health and CMV-seropositive. The CDR3 runs from the conserved cysteine through the conserved F or W. The order of the fields is D gene, J gene, V gene, clone size, CDR3 DNA, CDR3 protein. A D gene is named only where the DNA matches it firmly. Clone size appears in some rows only: once, few, many, or a class for an expanded clone.

>TRBD2|TRBJ2-1|TRBV27|NA
TGTGCCAGCAGTTTTTCCCATGGCGGGAGCACGACCTACAATGAGCAGTTCTTC
CASSFSHGGSTTYNEQFF
>TRBD1|TRBJ2-1|TRBV27|once
TGTGCCAGCAGCGGGACAGCGAATAACAATGAGCAGTTCTTC
CASSGTANNNEQFF
>TRBD1|TRBJ1-5|TRBV25-1|NA
TGTGCCAGCAGTGACTGGACAGGAGACAATCAGCCCCAGCATTTT
CASSDWTGDNQPQHF
>TRBD1|TRBJ1-3|TRBV5-1|NA
TGCGCCAGCAGCTTGGGGACAGGGGGCCATGGAAACACCATATATTTT
CASSLGTGGHGNTIYF
>TRBD1|TRBJ1-2|TRBV5-1|NA
TGCGCCAGCAGCCCAAGGGACAGTCGTAACTATGGCTACACCTTC
CASSPRDSRNYGYTF
>NA|TRBJ1-5|TRBV4-1|NA
TGCGCCAGCAGCCACGCCGACAGACTCAATCAGCCCCAGCATTTT
CASSHADRLNQPQHF
>NA|TRBJ1-2|TRBV28|NA
TGTGCCGCTCTTACAGGGAACTATGGCTACACCTTC
CAALTGNYGYTF
>TRBD1|TRBJ1-2|TRBV27|NA
TGTGCCAGCAGTTTAGACAGGGGAGGAAACTATGGCTACACCTTC
CASSLDRGGNYGYTF
>NA|TRBJ2-3|TRBV11-1|NA
TGTGCCAGCAGCTTTTCGGTTGTTAGCACAGATACGCAGTATTTT
CASSFSVVSTDTQYF
>TRBD1|TRBJ1-1|TRBV6-1|few
TGTGCCAGCGCGGGGACAGGGATTTTAGGTACTGAAGCTTTCTTT
CASAGTGILGTEAFF
>NA|TRBJ1-1|TRBV2|NA
TGTGCCAGCATACCCAGGGAACTAAACACTGAAGCTTTCTTT
CASIPRELNTEAFF
>NA|TRBJ2-7|TRBV28|few
TGTGCCAGCAGTTTTCCTTTAGGCACAGGGAATCCCTACGAGCAGTACTTC
CASSFPLGTGNPYEQYF
>NA|TRBJ2-3|TRBV5-1|NA
TGCGCCAGCAGCTTCGGTGCGGACACAGATACGCAGTATTTT
CASSFGADTDTQYF
>TRBD1|TRBJ1-1|TRBV7-8|NA
TGTGCCACCCACTGGGACAGTGGTAACACTGAAGCTTTCTTT
CATHWDSGNTEAFF
>NA|TRBJ2-3|TRBV7-3|NA
TGTGCCAGCAGCTTAAGGCAGTCCACAGATACGCAGTATTTT
CASSLRQSTDTQYF
>TRBD2|TRBJ2-2|TRBV7-6|NA
TGTGCCAGCAGCTTAGGGTCAGCGGGGGGGGAGCTGTTTTTT
CASSLGSAGGELFF
>NA|TRBJ1-3|TRBV2|NA
TGTGCCAGCAGTGAGAGCTCTGGAAACACCATATATTTT
CASSESSGNTIYF
>NA|TRBJ1-2|TRBV25-1|once
TGTGCCAGCAGTGAATTTTGGACAGATGGCTATGGCTACACCTTC
CASSEFWTDGYGYTF
>NA|TRBJ1-2|TRBV9|NA
TGTGCCAGCAGCACTTCGGGGGGGGAGTATGGCTACACCTTC
CASSTSGGEYGYTF
>NA|TRBJ1-2|TRBV5-1|NA
TGCGCCAGCAGCTTGGCTGGGAGTAGTGGCTACACCTTC
CASSLAGSSGYTF
>TRBD1|TRBJ2-2|TRBV27|NA
TGTGCCAGCAGTTTAAAGGGCGGGACAGGGGTAATCGGGGAGCTGTTTTTT
CASSLKGGTGVIGELFF
>NA|TRBJ2-2|TRBV11-3|NA
TGTGCCAGCAGCCCCGGGGGAATGAACACCGGGGAGCTGTTTTTT
CASSPGGMNTGELFF
>NA|TRBJ1-1|TRBV7-3|few
TGTGCCAGCAGCTTATCTGGCGGTGAAGCTTTCTTT
CASSLSGGEAFF
>TRBD1|TRBJ1-1|TRBV6-1|few
TGTGCCAGCAGTGAAAACAGGGGGCTGGGAGGCACTGAAGCTTTCTTT
CASSENRGLGGTEAFF
>NA|TRBJ1-6|TRBV25-1|NA
TGTGCCAGCCGGGCCCGTGGCGGGAGACCCCTCCACTTT
CASRARGGRPLHF
>NA|TRBJ1-3|TRBV28|NA
TGTGCCAGCAGGGCGGTGATCTCTGGAAACACCATATATTTT
CASRAVISGNTIYF
>NA|TRBJ2-3|TRBV19|NA
TGTGCCAGTAGTATATGGACTACAGATACGCAGTATTTT
CASSIWTTDTQYF
>TRBD2|TRBJ2-1|TRBV9|few
TGTGCCAGCAGCGTAGAAGTAGCGGGGGGCTTCAATGAGCAGTTCTTC
CASSVEVAGGFNEQFF
>NA|TRBJ2-7|TRBV5-4|NA
TGTGCCAGCAGCTTAGCGGACAGCGTCTACGAGCAGTACTTC
CASSLADSVYEQYF
>NA|TRBJ2-4|TRBV4-1|NA
TGCGCCAGCAGCCAAGCGGACATAAAAAACATTCAGTACTTC
CASSQADIKNIQYF
>NA|TRBJ2-7|TRBV6-1|NA
TGTGCCAGCAGTGAGTACATCGGAGCTTCCTACGAGCAGTACTTC
CASSEYIGASYEQYF
>TRBD1|TRBJ1-3|TRBV6-6|few
TGTGCCAGCAGTTGGGGACAGGCCGGAAACACCATATATTTT
CASSWGQAGNTIYF
>NA|TRBJ2-7|TRBV11-2|NA
TGTGCCAGCAGCCCGGGTAGGGGCGGGACCGGCTTATCCTACGAGCAGTACTTC
CASSPGRGGTGLSYEQYF
>NA|TRBJ1-1|TRBV29-1|NA
TGCAGCGTTGAAGCGGGAGACACTGAAGCTTTCTTT
CSVEAGDTEAFF
>NA|TRBJ2-3|TRBV27|NA
TGTGCCAGCAGTTTCCTCGGACAGCCGGTAACAGATACGCAGTATTTT
CASSFLGQPVTDTQYF
>NA|TRBJ1-1|TRBV6-1|NA
TGTGCCAGCAGTGAAATCGGGAACACTGAAGCTTTCTTT
CASSEIGNTEAFF
>TRBD1|TRBJ1-1|TRBV7-2|NA
TGTGCCAGCAGCTGGAGGACAGGGTACGACACTGAAGCTTTCTTT
CASSWRTGYDTEAFF
>NA|TRBJ2-5|TRBV7-2|NA
TGTGCCAGCAGCCTCCCCCCCACCGGGACATGGCAAGAGACCCAGTACTTC
CASSLPPTGTWQETQYF
>NA|TRBJ2-5|TRBV5-5|NA
TGTGCCAGCAGCTTGGAGGGGCGGGAGACCCAGTACTTC
CASSLEGRETQYF
>TRBD2|TRBJ2-1|TRBV7-3|NA
TGTGCCAGCAGCTCGGGACTAGGGAATGAGCAGTTCTTC
CASSSGLGNEQFF
>TRBD1|TRBJ1-2|TRBV25-1|few
TGTGCCAGCAGTGAATCGACAGGGCCCAATCAAAACTATGGCTACACCTTC
CASSESTGPNQNYGYTF
>TRBD2|TRBJ2-5|TRBV9|NA
TGTGCCAGCAGCCCCCTTAGGGCTAGCGGGACCCAGTACTTC
CASSPLRASGTQYF
>NA|TRBJ1-5|TRBV28|NA
TGTGCCAGCAGTTTTAGCCCCCATCAGCCCCAGCATTTT
CASSFSPHQPQHF
>NA|TRBJ1-4|TRBV9|NA
TGTGCCAGCAGCGTGACGGGAACTAATGAAAAACTGTTTTTT
CASSVTGTNEKLFF
>TRBD2|TRBJ2-3|TRBV6-1|NA
TGTGCCAGTAGGACTAGCGGGGGAGATACGCAGTATTTT
CASRTSGGDTQYF
>TRBD2|TRBJ2-3|TRBV9|NA
TGTGCCAGCAGCTATGGAGGCGGGAGGGACACAGATACGCAGTATTTT
CASSYGGGRDTDTQYF
>TRBD1|TRBJ1-6|TRBV7-7|NA
TGTGCTAGCAGCTGGGACAGGGAATATAATTCACCCCTCCACTTT
CASSWDREYNSPLHF
>NA|TRBJ2-3|TRBV5-1|NA
TGCGCCAGCAGCCCCCCAGGGGTCTTCACAGATACGCAGTATTTT
CASSPPGVFTDTQYF
>TRBD1|TRBJ2-3|TRBV30|NA
TGTGCCTGGCAAGACAGGGTCGGTGCAGATACGCAGTATTTT
CAWQDRVGADTQYF
>NA|TRBJ2-7|TRBV7-8|NA
TGTGCCAGCAGCGTATCAGGGGGCGGGGGCTCCGAGCAGTACTTC
CASSVSGGGGSEQYF
>TRBD2|TRBJ2-1|TRBV19|few
TGTGCCAGTAGTATAGCGGGTATAGCGGGGGGGCCCTCTGAGCAGTTCTTC
CASSIAGIAGGPSEQFF
>NA|TRBJ2-1|TRBV2|few
TGTGCCAGCAGTGATTCAGCGGAGAGGTACAATGAGCAGTTCTTC
CASSDSAERYNEQFF